The 18 T cell receptor beta chains below all came from one sample that was sequenced in a study of Graves' ophthalmopathy and Graves' hyperthyroidism. The authors amplified TCR beta CDR3 regions, and they did so from RNA transcripts for repertoire sequencing. HTBI primers primed a first-round RT-PCR, and a second-round multiplex PCR followed. TCRdb re-called the multiplex PCR reads through MiXCR, storing one row per CDR3 protein. The sample contains 740,000 or so distinct CDR3 sequences, around 40% of which appear only once. The sample taken for sequencing was peripheral blood. Receptors were obtained from an adult man with Graves' ophthalmopathy.

Remarks on this clonotype: This sequence may be a read error, since a much larger clone differs from it by one base. The rearrangement joins TRBV29-1 to TRBJ1-1; no clear D gene. This CDR3 has 13 amino acids. From germline, CDR1 is SQVTM and CDR2 ANQGSEA. V lost 8 bases and J lost 1, with 14 bases in between. The CDR3 spells CSLLTPGNTEAFF. The CDR3 coding sequence is TGCAGCCTATTGACGCCCGGGAACACTGAAGCTTTCTTT. The variable domain in full, with the rest retrieved from reference TRBV29-1 and TRBJ1-1, is SAVISQKPSRDICQRGTSLTIQCQVDSQVTMMFWYRQQPGQSLTLIATANQGSEATYESGFVIDKFPISRPNLTFSTLTVSNMSPEDSSIYLCSLLTPGNTEAFFGQGTRLTVV.

The genes are TRBV6-6 and TRBJ2-7, with a tentative D call TRBD2 (5 bases). V dropped 1 base and J dropped 2 bases, with 12 bases sitting between them. CDR1 is MNHNY and CDR2 is SVGAGI in the germline V gene (reference sequence). The CDR3 has 15 amino acids. CDR3 nucleotides: TGTGCCAGCAGTTACTTGGACGGACTGACCTACGAGCAGTACTTC. It yields the protein CASSYLDGLTYEQYF.

The rearrangement uses TRBV29-1 and TRBJ2-5; TRBD2 aligns across 7 bases. This CDR3 spans 16 amino acids. Per the germline V gene, CDR1 is SQVTM and CDR2 is ANQGSEA. The junction had 18 bases not matched to a gene; V was cut back by 6 bases and J by 5 bases. CDR3 loop: CSVGHGGSLRLETQYF. CDR3 nucleotide sequence: TGCAGCGTCGGTCACGGGGGGTCCCTTCGACTGGAGACCCAGTACTTC.

The V gene is TRBV19, the J gene TRBJ2-5; 13 nucleotides line up with TRBD2. The CDR3 is 19 amino acids. V shed 5 bases, J shed 5 bases, and the junction held 17 bases outside the gene matches. CDR1 LNHDA and CDR2 SQIVND come from the germline V gene (reference sequence). CDR3 region: CASSPPGLAGLLVPETQYF. CDR3 DNA sequence: TGTGCCAGTAGTCCACCGGGACTAGCGGGACTACTGGTCCCCGAGACCCAGTACTTC.

This clonotype was observed many times. The chain joins TRBV9 to TRBJ1-4, with a possible D match to TRBD1 (5 bases). Germline CDR1 is SGDLS and CDR2 is YYNGEE. This CDR3 has 14 amino acids. Trimming pared 4 bases from V and 1 base from J, leaving 8 bases between. In nucleotides, the CDR3 is TGTGCCAGCAGCACGGGGCTAACTAATGAAAAACTGTTTTTT. Translating gives CASSTGLTNEKLFF.

This clonotype was observed at least ten times. The V and J genes are TRBV15 and TRBJ2-5; 9 positions agree with TRBD1. The CDR3 is 13 amino acids. V trimming: 10 bases; J trimming: 5 bases; junction bases outside the gene matches: 8. CDR1 and CDR2 (germline): LNHNV, YYDKDF (reference sequence). The CDR3 loop reads CAKGQGGSETQYF. CDR3 DNA: TGTGCCAAGGGACAGGGAGGATCGGAGACCCAGTACTTC. Looking up the rest from reference TRBV15 and TRBJ2-5 gives the full variable domain: DAMVIQNPRYQVTQFGKPVTLSCSQTLNHNVMYWYQQKSSQAPKLLFHYYDKDFNNEADTPDNFQSRRPNTSFCFLDIRSPGLGDTAMYLCAKGQGGSETQYFGPGTRLLVL.

This clonotype was observed a handful of times. The CDR3 nucleotides are TGTGCCACCTCAAGTCCCGGGACAGACCGCCCCGAGCAGTACTTC. It translates to CATSSPGTDRPEQYF. This sequence joins TRBV15 and TRBJ2-7, with 7 nucleotides matching TRBD1. The CDR3 sequence is 15 residues long. V lost 8 bases and J lost 6; bases outside the gene matches: 16. Looked up from germline, CDR1 is LNHNV and CDR2 is YYDKDF (reference sequence).

This clonotype was recorded at least ten times. The CDR3 sequence is CASSLGRTSGRYEQYF. CDR3 bases: TGTGCCAGCAGCTTAGGCAGGACTAGCGGGAGATACGAGCAGTACTTC. The rearrangement joins TRBV7-9 to TRBJ2-7; 13 nucleotides align to TRBD2. Germline CDR1 is SEHNR and CDR2 is FQNEAQ (reference sequence). The junction had 4 bases not matched to a gene; V was cut back by 1 base and J by 4 bases. The CDR3 loop spans 16 amino acids.

The chain carries TRBV7-2 and TRBJ1-6; no clear D. This CDR3 spans 13 amino acids. V was cut by 3 bases and J by 16 bases, with 16 bases left in between. Germline V gene lookup returns CDR1 SGHTA and CDR2 FQGNSA. The CDR3 nucleotides are TGTGCCAGCAGCTTGGATCTGAATTTACCTCTCCACTTT. As protein: CASSLDLNLPLHF.

This clonotype was seen a single time. V and J are TRBV10-3 and TRBJ1-1; possibly TRBD1 for D (5 bases). V lost 2 bases, J lost 7 bases, and 8 bases lay in between. Per germline, CDR1 ENHRY and CDR2 SYGVKD. The CDR3 consists of 12 residues. This CDR3 reads CAISEAGVEAFF. CDR3 sequence (DNA): TGTGCCATCAGTGAGGCGGGGGTTGAAGCTTTCTTT.

This CDR3 reads CAISDVGQLNTEAFF. CDR3 nucleotide sequence: TGTGCCATCAGTGACGTCGGACAGTTGAACACTGAAGCTTTCTTT. J is TRBJ1-1 and V is TRBV10-3; perhaps TRBD1 as D (6 bases). The CDR3 is 15 residues long. CDR1 and CDR2 from the germline V gene are ENHRY and SYGVKD. V lost 3 bases and J lost 0, with 11 bases in between.

The table lists this clonotype with a few counts. At one of its ends the junction is not consistent with the germline gene, which may arise from a read error. The genes are TRBV10-3 and TRBJ1-2, with a possible D match to TRBD1 (5 bases). This CDR3 has 15 residues. Germline CDR1 and CDR2: ENHRY and SYGVKD. In nucleotides, the CDR3 is TGTGCCAGCAGTGGTGGGACCGTGTACAACTATGGCTACACCTTC. It encodes CASSGGTVYNYGYTF.

The chain links TRBV10-3 to TRBJ2-5; maybe TRBD1 (6 bases). Germline CDR1 ENHRY, CDR2 SYGVKD. Deletions cut 2 bases from V and 5 bases from J, with 18 bases between. There are 16 residues in the CDR3. In DNA, the CDR3 is TGTGCCATCAGTGAGAGCGACCAGGGGCAGTGGGAGACCCAGTACTTC. It yields the protein CAISESDQGQWETQYF.

The V gene is TRBV29-1, the J gene TRBJ1-1; 10 bases match TRBD1. The CDR3 length is 13 residues. With 1 base clipped from V and 7 bases from J, the junction kept 3 bases outside the gene matches. Germline CDR1 is SQVTM and CDR2 is ANQGSEA. CDR3 region: CSVEGTGGIEAFF. For the CDR3, the DNA is TGCAGCGTTGAAGGGACAGGGGGTATTGAAGCTTTCTTT.

Concerning this clonotype itself: The junction departs from the called germline gene at one end, perhaps through a read error. The rearrangement uses TRBV27 and TRBJ2-5, with D uncertain. This CDR3 has 12 residues. Germline CDR1 reads MNHEY; CDR2 reads SMNVEV (reference sequence). CDR3 nucleotide sequence: TGTGCCAGCAGCCCCTTAGGAGAGACCCAGGACTTC. The encoded protein is CASSPLGETQDF.

This clonotype has a count of ten or more. The chain links TRBV2 to TRBJ2-7; 7 positions agree with TRBD2. This CDR3 has 14 amino acids. Germline lookup yields CDR1 SNHLY and CDR2 FYNNEI. V was pared by 5 bases and J by 0 bases, with 4 bases of the junction left unmatched. CDR3 in amino acids: CASSPRTSSYEQYF. For the CDR3, the DNA is TGTGCCAGCAGTCCCAGGACTAGCTCCTACGAGCAGTACTTC.

The chain couples TRBV20-1 to TRBJ1-5; D not certain. Germline assignment: CDR1 DFQATT and CDR2 SNEGSKA (reference sequence). Between the trimmed V and J ends, which lost 3 bases and 11 bases, there was a span of 17 bases. The CDR3 spans 13 residues. The CDR3, as DNA: TGCAGTGCTAGCGAGGTTCCCCAAGAGACCCAGCATTTT. It codes for CSASEVPQETQHF.

As concerns this clonotype: Since a much larger clone is just one base distant, this may be a read error. The chain has TRBV10-3 and TRBJ2-7, with TRBD1 identical over 12 bases. Germline-derived CDR1 and CDR2 are ENHRY and SYGVKD. The CDR3 has 14 residues. Here the CDR3 reads CAMRGDRGQYEQCF. Written as DNA, the CDR3 is TGTGCCATGCGAGGGGACAGGGGGCAGTACGAGCAGTGCTTC.